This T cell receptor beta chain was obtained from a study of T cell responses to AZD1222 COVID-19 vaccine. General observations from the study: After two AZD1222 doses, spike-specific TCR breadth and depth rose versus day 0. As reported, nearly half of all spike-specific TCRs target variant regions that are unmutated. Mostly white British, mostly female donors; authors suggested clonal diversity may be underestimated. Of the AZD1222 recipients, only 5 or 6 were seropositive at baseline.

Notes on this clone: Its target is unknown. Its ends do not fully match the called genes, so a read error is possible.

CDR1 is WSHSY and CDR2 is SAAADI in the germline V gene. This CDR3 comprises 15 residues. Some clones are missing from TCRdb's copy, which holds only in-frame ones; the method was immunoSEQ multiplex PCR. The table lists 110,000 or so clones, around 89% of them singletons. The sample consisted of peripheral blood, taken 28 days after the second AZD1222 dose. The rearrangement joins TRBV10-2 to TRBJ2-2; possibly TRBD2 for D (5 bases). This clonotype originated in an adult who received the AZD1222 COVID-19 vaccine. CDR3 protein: CASSEIGEGCWGAVF. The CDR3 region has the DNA TGCGCCAGCAGTGAGATTGGGGAAGGCTGCTGGGGAGCTGTTTTT.